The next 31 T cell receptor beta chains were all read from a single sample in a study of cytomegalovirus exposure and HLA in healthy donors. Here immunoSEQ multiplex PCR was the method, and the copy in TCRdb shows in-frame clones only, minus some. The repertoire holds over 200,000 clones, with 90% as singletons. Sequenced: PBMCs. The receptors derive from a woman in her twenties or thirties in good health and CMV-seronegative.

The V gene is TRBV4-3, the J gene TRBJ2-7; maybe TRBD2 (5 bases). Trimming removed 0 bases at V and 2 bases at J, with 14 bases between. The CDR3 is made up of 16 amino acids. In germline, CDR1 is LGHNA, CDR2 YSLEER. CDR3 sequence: CASSQDREKLTYEQYF. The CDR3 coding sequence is TGCGCCAGCAGCCAAGATCGGGAAAAGTTAACCTACGAGCAGTACTTC.

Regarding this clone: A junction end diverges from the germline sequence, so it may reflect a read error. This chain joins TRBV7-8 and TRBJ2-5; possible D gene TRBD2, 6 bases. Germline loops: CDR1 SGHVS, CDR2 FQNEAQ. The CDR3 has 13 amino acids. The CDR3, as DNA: TGTGCCAGCAGCTTAGCGTTGGACTACCAAGGGCACTTC. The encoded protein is CASSLALDYQGHF.

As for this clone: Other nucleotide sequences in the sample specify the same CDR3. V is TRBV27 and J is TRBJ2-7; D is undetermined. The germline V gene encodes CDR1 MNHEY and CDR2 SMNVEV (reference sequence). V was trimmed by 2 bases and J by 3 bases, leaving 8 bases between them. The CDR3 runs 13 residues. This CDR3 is CASSLAPNYEQYF. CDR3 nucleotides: TGTGCCAGCAGTTTAGCCCCTAACTACGAGCAGTACTTC.

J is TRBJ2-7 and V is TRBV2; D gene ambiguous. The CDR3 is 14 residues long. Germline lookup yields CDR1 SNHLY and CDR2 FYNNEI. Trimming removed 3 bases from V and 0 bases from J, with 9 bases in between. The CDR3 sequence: CASSEGSLSYEQYF. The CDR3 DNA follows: TGTGCCAGCAGTGAGGGCAGCCTCTCCTACGAGCAGTACTTC. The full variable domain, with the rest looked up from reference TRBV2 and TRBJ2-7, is EPEVTQTPSHQVTQMGQEVILRCVPISNHLYFYWYRQILGQKVEFLVSFYNNEISEKSEIFDDQFSVERPDGSNFTLKIRSTKLEDSAMYFCASSEGSLSYEQYFGPGTRLTVT.

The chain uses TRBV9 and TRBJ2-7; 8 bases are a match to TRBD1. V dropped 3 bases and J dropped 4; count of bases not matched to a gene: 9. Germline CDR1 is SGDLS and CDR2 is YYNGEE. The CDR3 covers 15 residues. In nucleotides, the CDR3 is TGTGCCAGCAGCGCAACCCAGGGGGCCCCTTACGAGCAGTACTTC. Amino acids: CASSATQGAPYEQYF.

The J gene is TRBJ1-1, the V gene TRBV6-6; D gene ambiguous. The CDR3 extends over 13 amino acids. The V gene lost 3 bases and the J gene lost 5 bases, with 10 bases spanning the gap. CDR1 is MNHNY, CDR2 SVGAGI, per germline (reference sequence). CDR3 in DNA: TGTGCCAGCAGTTATATGTCAAATACTGAAGCTTTCTTT. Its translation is CASSYMSNTEAFF.

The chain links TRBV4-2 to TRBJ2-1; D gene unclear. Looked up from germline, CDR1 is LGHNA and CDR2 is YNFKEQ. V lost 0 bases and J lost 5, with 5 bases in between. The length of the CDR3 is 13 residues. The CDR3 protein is CASSQDPNNEQFF. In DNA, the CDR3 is TGTGCCAGCAGCCAAGACCCTAACAATGAGCAGTTCTTC.

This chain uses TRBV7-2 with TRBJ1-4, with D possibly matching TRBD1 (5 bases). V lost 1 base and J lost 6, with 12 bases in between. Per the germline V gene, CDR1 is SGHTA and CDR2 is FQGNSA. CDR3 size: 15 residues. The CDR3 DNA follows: TGTGCCAGCAGCTTAGGTGTAGGGGTAGATGAAAAACTGTTTTTT. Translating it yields CASSLGVGVDEKLFF.

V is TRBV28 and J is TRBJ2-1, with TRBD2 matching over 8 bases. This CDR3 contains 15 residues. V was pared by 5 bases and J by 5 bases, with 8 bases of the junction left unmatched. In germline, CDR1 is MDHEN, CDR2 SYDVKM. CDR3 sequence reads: CASSPSGRSNNEQFF. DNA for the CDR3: TGTGCCAGCAGTCCGAGCGGGAGAAGTAACAATGAGCAGTTCTTC.

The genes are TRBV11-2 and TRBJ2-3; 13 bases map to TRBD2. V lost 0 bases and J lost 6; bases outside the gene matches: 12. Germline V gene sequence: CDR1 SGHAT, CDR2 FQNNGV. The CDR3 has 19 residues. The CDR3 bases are TGTGCCAGCAGCTTAGATCAGTTTAGGACTAGCGGGAGAATCGATACGCAGTATTTT. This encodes CASSLDQFRTSGRIDTQYF.

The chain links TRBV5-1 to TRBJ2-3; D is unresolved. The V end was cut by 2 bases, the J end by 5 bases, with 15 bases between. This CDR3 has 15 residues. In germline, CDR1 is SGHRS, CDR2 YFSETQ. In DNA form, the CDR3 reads TGCGCCAGCAGCTTAGGGAACGGCCGGAGAGATACGCAGTATTTT. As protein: CASSLGNGRRDTQYF.

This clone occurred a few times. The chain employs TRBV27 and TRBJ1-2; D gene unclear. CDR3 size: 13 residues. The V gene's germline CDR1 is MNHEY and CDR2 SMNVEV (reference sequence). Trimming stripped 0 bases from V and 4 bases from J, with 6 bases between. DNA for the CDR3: TGTGCCAGCAGTTTATCGTCCCTCTATGGCTACACCTTC. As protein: CASSLSSLYGYTF.

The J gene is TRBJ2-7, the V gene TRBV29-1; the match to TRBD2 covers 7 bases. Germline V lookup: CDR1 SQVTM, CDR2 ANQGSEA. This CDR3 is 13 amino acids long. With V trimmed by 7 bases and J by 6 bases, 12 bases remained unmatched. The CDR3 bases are TGCAGCGCGCTCGGGAGGTCCTCTTCCGAGCAGTACTTC. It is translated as CSALGRSSSEQYF.

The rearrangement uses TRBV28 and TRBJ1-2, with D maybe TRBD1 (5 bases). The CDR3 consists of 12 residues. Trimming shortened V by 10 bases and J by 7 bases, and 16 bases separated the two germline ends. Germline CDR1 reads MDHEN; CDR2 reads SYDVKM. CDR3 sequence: CATGTLRTGYTF. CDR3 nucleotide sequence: TGTGCCACCGGGACCCTGAGGACTGGCTACACCTTC.

The DNA for the CDR3 is TGTGCCAGTAGTATAGAGACAGGGGGCAACTATGGCTACACCTTC. The encoded protein is CASSIETGGNYGYTF. The V gene is TRBV19, the J gene TRBJ1-2; 10 bases agree with TRBD1. From germline, CDR1 is LNHDA and CDR2 SQIVND (reference sequence). The CDR3 is made up of 15 amino acids. Trimming at V came to 0 bases and at J to 2 bases, leaving 0 bases not matched to a gene.

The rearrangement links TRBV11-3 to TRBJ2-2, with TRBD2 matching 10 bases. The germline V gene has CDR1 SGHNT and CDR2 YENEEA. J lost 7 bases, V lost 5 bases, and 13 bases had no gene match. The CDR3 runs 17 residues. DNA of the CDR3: TGTGCCAGCAGCCCGTTTTGGCTAGCGGGAGAATACGGGGAGCTGTTTTTT. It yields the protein CASSPFWLAGEYGELFF.

The CDR3 is CASSQERGYEQYF. CDR3 sequence (DNA): TGTGCCAGCAGCCAAGAAAGGGGGTACGAGCAGTACTTC. The chain employs TRBV4-2 and TRBJ2-7, with D tentatively TRBD1 (6 bases). The germline V and J ends were trimmed by 0 bases and 4 bases, with 7 bases remaining between them. Germline loops: CDR1 LGHNA, CDR2 YNFKEQ. The length of the CDR3 is 13 residues.

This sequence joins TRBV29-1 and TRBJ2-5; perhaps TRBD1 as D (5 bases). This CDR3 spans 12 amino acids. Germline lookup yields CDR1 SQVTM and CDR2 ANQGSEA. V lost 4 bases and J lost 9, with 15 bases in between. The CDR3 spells CSVVSGARAQYF. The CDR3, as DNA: TGCAGCGTTGTCAGTGGGGCCCGAGCCCAGTACTTC.

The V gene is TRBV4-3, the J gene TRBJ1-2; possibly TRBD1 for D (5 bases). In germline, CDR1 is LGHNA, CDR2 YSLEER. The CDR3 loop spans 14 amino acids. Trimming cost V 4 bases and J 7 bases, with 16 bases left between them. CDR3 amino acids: CASSRERGSVGYTF. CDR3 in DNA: TGCGCCAGCAGCCGGGAACGGGGGAGCGTTGGCTACACCTTC.

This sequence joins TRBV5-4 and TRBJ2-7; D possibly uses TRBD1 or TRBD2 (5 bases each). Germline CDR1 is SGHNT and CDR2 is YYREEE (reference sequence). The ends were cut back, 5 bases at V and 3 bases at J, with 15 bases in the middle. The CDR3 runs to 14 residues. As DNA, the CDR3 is TGTGCCAGCAGTACCCCGGGACCAGACTACGAGCAGTACTTC. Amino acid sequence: CASSTPGPDYEQYF.

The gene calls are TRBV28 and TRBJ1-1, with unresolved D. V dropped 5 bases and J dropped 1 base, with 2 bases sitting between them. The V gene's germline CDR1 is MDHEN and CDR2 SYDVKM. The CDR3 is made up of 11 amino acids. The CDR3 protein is CASSQNTEAFF. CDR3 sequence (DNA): TGTGCCAGCAGTCAGAACACTGAAGCTTTCTTT.

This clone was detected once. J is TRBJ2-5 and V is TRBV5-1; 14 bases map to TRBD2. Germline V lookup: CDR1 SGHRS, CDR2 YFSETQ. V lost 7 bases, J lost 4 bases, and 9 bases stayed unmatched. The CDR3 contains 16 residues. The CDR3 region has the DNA TGCGCCAGCCGCGGACTAGCGGGAGGCGGGGGAGAGACCCAGTACTTC. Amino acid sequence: CASRGLAGGGGETQYF. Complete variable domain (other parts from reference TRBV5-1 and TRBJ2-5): KAGVTQTPRYLIKTRGQQVTLSCSPISGHRSVSWYQQTPGQGLQFLFEYFSETQRNKGNFPGRFSGRQFSNSRSEMNVSTLELGDSALYLCASRGLAGGGGETQYFGPGTRLLVL.

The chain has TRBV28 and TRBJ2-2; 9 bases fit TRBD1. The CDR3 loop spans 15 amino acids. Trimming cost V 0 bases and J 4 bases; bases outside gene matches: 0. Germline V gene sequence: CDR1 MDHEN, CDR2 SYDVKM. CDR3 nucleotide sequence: TGTGCCAGCAGTTTATGGGGACAGGGCACCGGGGAGCTGTTTTTT. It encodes CASSLWGQGTGELFF.

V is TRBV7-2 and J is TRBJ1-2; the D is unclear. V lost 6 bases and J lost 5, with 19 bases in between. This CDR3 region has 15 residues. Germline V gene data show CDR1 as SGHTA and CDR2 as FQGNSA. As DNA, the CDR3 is TGTGCCAGCAGTTTATCGAGGCTTCCCGCATATGGCTACACCTTC. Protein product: CASSLSRLPAYGYTF. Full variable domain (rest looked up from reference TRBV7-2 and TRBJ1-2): GAGVSQSPSNKVTEKGKDVELRCDPISGHTALYWYRQSLGQGLEFLIYFQGNSAPDKSGLPSDRFSAERTGGSVSTLTIQRTQQEDSAVYLCASSLSRLPAYGYTFGSGTRLTVV.

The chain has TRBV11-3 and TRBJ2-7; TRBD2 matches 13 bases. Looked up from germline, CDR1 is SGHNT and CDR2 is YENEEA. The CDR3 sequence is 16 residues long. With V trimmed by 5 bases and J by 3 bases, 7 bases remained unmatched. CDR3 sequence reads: CASSAWTSGSNYEQYF. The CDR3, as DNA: TGTGCCAGCAGCGCTTGGACTAGCGGGAGCAACTACGAGCAGTACTTC.

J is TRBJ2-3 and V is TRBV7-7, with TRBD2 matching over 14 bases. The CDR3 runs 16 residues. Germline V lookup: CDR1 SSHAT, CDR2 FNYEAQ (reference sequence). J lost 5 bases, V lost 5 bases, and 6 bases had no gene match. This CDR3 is CASSLGLAGDRDTQYF. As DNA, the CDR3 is TGTGCCAGCAGCCTGGGACTAGCGGGAGACCGAGATACGCAGTATTTT. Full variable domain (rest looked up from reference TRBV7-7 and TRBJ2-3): GAGVSQSPRYKVTKRGQDVTLRCDPISSHATLYWYQQALGQGPEFLTYFNYEAQPDKSGLPSDRFSAERPEGSISTLTIQRTEQRDSAMYRCASSLGLAGDRDTQYFGPGTRLTVL.

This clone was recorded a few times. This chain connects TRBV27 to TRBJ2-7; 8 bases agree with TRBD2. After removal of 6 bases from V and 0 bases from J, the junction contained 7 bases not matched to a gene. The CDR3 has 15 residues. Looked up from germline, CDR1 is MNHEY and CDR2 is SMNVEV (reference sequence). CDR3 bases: TGTGCCAGCAGAGAACTAGCGGCTAGCTCCTACGAGCAGTACTTC. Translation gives CASRELAASSYEQYF.

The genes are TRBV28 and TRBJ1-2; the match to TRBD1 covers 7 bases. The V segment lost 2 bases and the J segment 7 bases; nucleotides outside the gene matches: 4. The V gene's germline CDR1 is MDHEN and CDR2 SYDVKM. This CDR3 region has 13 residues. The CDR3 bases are TGTGCCAGCAGTTTACCAGGGGGAGCTGGCTACACCTTC. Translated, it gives CASSLPGGAGYTF.

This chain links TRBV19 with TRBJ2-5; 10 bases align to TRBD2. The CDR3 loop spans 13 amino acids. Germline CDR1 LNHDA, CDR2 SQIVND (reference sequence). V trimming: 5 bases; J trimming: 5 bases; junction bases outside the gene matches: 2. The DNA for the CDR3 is TGTGCCAGTAGTCCGGGACTAGCGGAGACCCAGTACTTC. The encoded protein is CASSPGLAETQYF.

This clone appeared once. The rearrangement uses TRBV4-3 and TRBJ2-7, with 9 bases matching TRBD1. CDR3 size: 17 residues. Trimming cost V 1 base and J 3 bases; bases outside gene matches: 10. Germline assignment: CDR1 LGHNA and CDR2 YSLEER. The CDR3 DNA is TGCGCCAGCAGCCAAGGTGTACAGGGGGCGCAGGTCTACGAGCAGTACTTC. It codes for CASSQGVQGAQVYEQYF.

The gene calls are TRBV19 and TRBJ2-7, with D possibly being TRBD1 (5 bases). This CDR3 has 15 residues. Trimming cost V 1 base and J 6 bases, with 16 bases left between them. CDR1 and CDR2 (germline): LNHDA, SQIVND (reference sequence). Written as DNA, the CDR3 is TGTGCCAGTAGTATAGCAACAGGCTACCCTTCCGAGCAGTACTTC. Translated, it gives CASSIATGYPSEQYF.